This TCR beta chain originates from a study of blood T cell repertoires in COVID-19. Sequenced by immunoSEQ multiplex PCR; TCRdb stores in-frame clones only, minus some. The table shows 250,000 to 400,000 clones, with around 88% occurring only once. This CDR3 spans 13 amino acids. V lost 5 bases, J lost 7 bases, and 14 bases lay in between. Germline V lookup: CDR1 SEHNR, CDR2 FQNEAQ (reference sequence). The table lists this clone with a count of one. The chain recombines TRBV7-9 with TRBJ1-2; no definite D call. Sample: peripheral blood. The source of this sequence is a woman aged 25 to 39 with COVID-19, enrolled during active disease. CDR3 sequence reads: CASSGTNPGGYTF. CDR3 coding DNA: TGTGCCAGCAGCGGAACTAACCCTGGTGGCTACACCTTC.